Each of the 5 T cell receptor beta chains below was sequenced from the same sample in a study of blood T cell dynamics during melanoma immunotherapy. TCRdb's table, derived via immunoSEQ multiplex PCR, lists solely in-frame clones and lacks some. Among approximately 9,600 clones, about 85% were seen once, and the ten largest hold over 9%. Noted time point: pre-treatment baseline. The specimen comprised blood, sampled from a patient treated with checkpoint blockade. The receptors originated from a human donor with melanoma.

The chain combines TRBV5-1 with TRBJ1-6; 9 bases map to TRBD1. Trimming at V came to 4 bases and at J to 6 bases, leaving 14 bases not matched to a gene. Germline assignment: CDR1 SGHRS and CDR2 YFSETQ. This CDR3 is built from 18 residues. The CDR3 is CASSARFTGGAINSPLHF. The CDR3 bases are TGCGCCAGCAGCGCCCGTTTTACAGGGGGCGCGATTAATTCACCCCTCCACTTT.

The chain uses TRBV11-1 and TRBJ2-3; D unclear. The CDR3 covers 13 residues. Germline CDR1 is SGHAT and CDR2 is FQDESV (reference sequence). The ends were cut back, 1 base at V and 1 base at J, with 3 bases in the middle. CDR3 in amino acids: CASSLERTDTQYF. CDR3 in DNA: TGTGCCAGCAGCTTAGAACGCACAGATACGCAGTATTTT.

V and J are TRBV19 and TRBJ1-2, with unresolved D. CDR1 and CDR2 from the germline V gene are LNHDA and SQIVND (reference sequence). The CDR3 extends over 15 amino acids. Trimming took off 5 bases at V and 0 bases at J, with 13 bases between the two ends. The CDR3 DNA sequence: TGTGCCAGTAGTCTATATTCAAGGGCTAACTATGGCTACACCTTC. This gives the protein CASSLYSRANYGYTF.

The rearrangement uses TRBV7-3 and TRBJ2-1, with D tentatively TRBD1 or TRBD2 (5 bases each). In germline, CDR1 is SGHTA, CDR2 FQGTGA. The CDR3 covers 11 residues. Trimming left V 3 bases short and J 8 bases short, with 5 bases between. CDR3 region: CASSLGDEQFF. The CDR3 DNA sequence: TGTGCCAGCAGCTTGGGGGATGAGCAGTTCTTC.

V and J are TRBV7-2 and TRBJ2-5; 8 bases fit TRBD2. Germline V CDR1 and CDR2: SGHTA, FQGNSA. This CDR3 spans 18 amino acids. V trimming: 1 base; J trimming: 5 bases; junction bases outside the gene matches: 15. The DNA for the CDR3 is TGTGCCAGCAGCTTAGTTTTCGGCCTAGCGGGCCCAAGGGAGACCCAGTACTTC. Its translation is CASSLVFGLAGPRETQYF. Together with reference TRBV7-2 and TRBJ2-5, the CDR3 gives the full variable domain: GAGVSQSPSNKVTEKGKDVELRCDPISGHTALYWYRQSLGQGLEFLIYFQGNSAPDKSGLPSDRFSAERTGGSVSTLTIQRTQQEDSAVYLCASSLVFGLAGPRETQYFGPGTRLLVL.